Listed below are T cell receptor beta chains from one sample, sequenced in a study of OX40 agonist ivuxolimab in advanced cancers. The protocol was immunoSEQ multiplex PCR, while the TCRdb copy is restricted to in-frame clones and leaves out a portion. The sample consists of tens of thousands of clones, under 95% of them appearing once. Sequencing was performed on CD4+ or CD8+ T cells sorted from blood, taken in a trial of the OX40 agonist ivuxolimab. These receptor sequences come from an adult with an advanced solid tumor such as melanoma, head and neck, liver or kidney cancer. The CDR3 runs from the conserved cysteine through the conserved F or W. D genes are given only for firm matches. Size is stated for part of the rows, as once, few or many counts, or as a class when the clone is expanded.

cdr3_length	clone_size	d_call	v_call	j_call	cdr3_aa	cdr3_nt
13	.	TRBD1	TRBV11-2	TRBJ1-2	CASSYRGNYGYTF	TGTGCCAGCAGCTACAGGGGGAATTATGGCTACACCTTC
15	.	TRBD1	TRBV5-6	TRBJ2-1	CASSSRGRIDNEQFF	TGTGCCAGCAGCTCCAGGGGGCGCATCGACAATGAGCAGTTCTTC
15	.	.	TRBV5-1	TRBJ2-3	CASSLGGFETDTQYF	TGCGCCAGCAGCTTGGGAGGGTTTGAGACAGATACGCAGTATTTT
15	once	.	TRBV5-1	TRBJ2-2	CASSRSGSNTGELFF	TGCGCCAGTAGCAGGAGCGGAAGTAACACCGGGGAGCTGTTTTTT
13	.	TRBD2	TRBV7-2	TRBJ2-5	CASSPDGGETQYF	TGTGCCAGCAGCCCGGACGGGGGGGAGACCCAGTACTTC
15	.	TRBD1	TRBV30	TRBJ1-6	CAWSVLGTGQSPLHF	TGTGCCTGGAGTGTACTTGGGACAGGACAATCACCCCTCCACTTT
15	.	.	TRBV4-2	TRBJ1-3	CASSQDEGFGNTIYF	TGTGCCAGCAGCCAAGATGAGGGATTCGGAAACACCATATATTTT
17	.	TRBD2	TRBV4-2	TRBJ2-5	CASSTGSSGRTQETQYF	TGTGCCAGCAGCACCGGTTCTAGCGGGAGAACTCAAGAGACCCAGTACTTC
18	.	TRBD1	TRBV4-2	TRBJ2-4	CASSQDLQGWVAKNIQYF	TGTGCCAGCAGCCAAGATCTACAGGGGTGGGTAGCCAAAAACATTCAGTACTTC
13	.	.	TRBV29-1	TRBJ2-1	CSVNRAGSGEQFF	TGCAGCGTCAATAGGGCAGGAAGTGGTGAGCAGTTCTTC
14	.	.	TRBV7-6	TRBJ2-5	CASSLAAEGETQYF	TGTGCCAGCAGCTTAGCGGCTGAGGGGGAGACCCAGTACTTC
14	few	.	TRBV7-7	TRBJ1-3	CASSSGTAGNTIYF	TGTGCTAGCAGCTCCGGGACCGCTGGAAACACCATATATTTT
14	once	.	TRBV5-1	TRBJ1-3	CASSVTGPGNTIYF	TGCGCCAGCAGCGTCACAGGACCTGGAAACACCATATATTTT
15	.	.	TRBV9	TRBJ2-2	CASSVAQGSTGELFF	TGTGCCAGCAGCGTAGCTCAGGGGAGCACCGGGGAGCTGTTTTTT
15	.	.	TRBV9	TRBJ1-3	CASSVGRVAGNTIYF	TGTGCCAGCAGCGTAGGCAGGGTTGCTGGAAACACCATATATTTT
15	.	TRBD1	TRBV28	TRBJ2-3	CASTTGGGIPDTQYF	TGTGCCAGCACCACAGGGGGCGGGATCCCAGATACGCAGTATTTT
16	.	.	TRBV5-5	TRBJ2-7	CASSLPGALSVYEQYF	TGTGCCAGCAGCTTGCCGGGGGCTCTGAGCGTCTACGAGCAGTACTTC
16	.	.	TRBV9	TRBJ2-3	CASSVGREPVRDTQYF	TGTGCCAGCAGCGTAGGAAGGGAGCCGGTCAGGGATACGCAGTATTTT
16	.	TRBD2	TRBV5-6	TRBJ2-7	CASSRRLAGGPGEQYF	TGTGCCAGCAGCCGTAGACTAGCGGGAGGGCCAGGGGAGCAGTACTTC
14	.	.	TRBV18	TRBJ1-2	CASSPQGQNYGYTF	TGTGCCAGCTCACCACAGGGGCAGAACTATGGCTACACCTTC
16	.	TRBD1	TRBV5-1	TRBJ1-6	CASSFRDRVVNSPLHF	TGCGCCAGCAGCTTCCGGGACAGGGTCGTAAATTCACCCCTCCACTTT
15	.	.	TRBV5-1	TRBJ1-2	CASSLVGRRGSFSTF	TGCGCCAGCAGCTTGGTTGGCAGGCGGGGGTCTTTTAGCACCTTC
14	.	.	TRBV6-4	TRBJ2-2	CASSDQGNTGELFF	TGTGCCAGCAGTGACCAGGGTAACACCGGGGAGCTGTTTTTT
15	.	TRBD2	TRBV6-1	TRBJ2-1	CASSDVGGRADEQFF	TGTGCCAGCAGTGACGTGGGCGGGAGGGCCGATGAGCAGTTCTTC
18	once	TRBD2	TRBV27	TRBJ2-3	CASSLRLAALTSTDTQYF	TGTGCCAGCAGTTTACGACTAGCGGCACTTACTAGCACAGATACGCAGTATTTT
16	.	.	TRBV7-3	TRBJ2-6	CASSLGPGSGANVLTF	TGTGCCAGCAGCTTAGGGCCAGGCTCCGGGGCCAACGTCCTGACTTTC
14	once	TRBD2	TRBV5-1	TRBJ2-3	CASSPRLATDTQYF	TGCGCCAGCAGCCCTCGACTAGCGACAGATACGCAGTATTTT
17	.	.	TRBV11-2	TRBJ2-1	CASSFYKSASSYNEQFF	TGTGCCAGCAGCTTCTACAAGTCGGCATCATCCTACAATGAGCAGTTCTTC
14	once	TRBD1	TRBV5-1	TRBJ2-5	CASAGDRVRETQYF	TGCGCCAGCGCCGGCGACAGGGTACGGGAGACCCAGTACTTC
11	.	.	TRBV7-9	TRBJ2-1	CASSVEVSTFF	TGTGCCAGCAGCGTCGAAGTGAGCACTTTCTTC
13	.	.	TRBV6-6	TRBJ2-2	CASRGAGTGELFF	TGTGCCAGCCGAGGGGCTGGCACCGGGGAGCTGTTTTTT
13	.	TRBD1	TRBV19	TRBJ2-5	CATGTGVGETQYF	TGTGCCACGGGGACAGGGGTGGGAGAGACCCAGTACTTC
12	.	.	TRBV6-1	TRBJ2-2	CASALAAGELFF	TGTGCCAGCGCTCTCGCGGCGGGGGAGCTGTTTTTT
11	.	.	TRBV7-2	TRBJ1-2	CASSLNGGYTF	TGTGCCAGCAGCTTAAATGGTGGCTACACCTTC
18	.	.	TRBV7-3	TRBJ1-1	CASSLDLTGHRSDTEAFF	TGTGCCAGCAGCTTAGATCTCACAGGGCATCGGTCGGACACTGAAGCTTTCTTT